The source of this T cell receptor (beta chain) is a study of long-term antiretroviral therapy in people with HIV. The V end lost 3 bases, the J end lost 3 bases, and 12 bases lay between the germline ends. The CDR3 runs 15 residues. Germline V gives CDR1 KGHSH, CDR2 LQKENI. Survey-level immunoSEQ v3.0 assays were run. Libraries were prepared by immunoSEQ multiplex PCR; TCRdb keeps only in-frame clonotypes and omits some of them. The profile shows 16,000 or so clones, approximately 84% of them singletons. The clonotype comes from a woman in her thirties or forties with HIV. This sample comprised unsorted PBMCs, obtained 0.5 years after starting antiretroviral therapy. This chain uses TRBV18 with TRBJ2-1; tentatively, D is TRBD2 (6 bases). The CDR3 DNA reads TGTGCCAGCTCACCCTCCGGGAGCATCTACAATGAGCAGTTCTTC. Translated: CASSPSGSIYNEQFF.